This T cell receptor beta chain was captured in a study of cytomegalovirus exposure and HLA in healthy donors. Study-level points and caveats: Reportedly, diagnosis of cytomegalovirus status by the classifier showed high specificity and sensitivity. The authors enumerated over 150 TCR beta chains as linked to cytomegalovirus. Specificity for CMV antigens was confirmed in vitro for a few of the CMV-associated chains.

Profiled with immunoSEQ multiplex PCR; TCRdb holds only in-frame clones, not every one. The profile shows approximately 150,000 clones, less than 90% of them singletons. The CDR3 has 17 amino acids. The germline gives CDR1 SGHNT, CDR2 YYREEE (reference sequence). Trimming cost V 4 bases and J 3 bases; bases outside gene matches: 7. Notes on this clone: Its specificity is not known.

This sequence originates from a woman between 18 and 29 years old in good health and CMV-seropositive. The sample taken for sequencing was PBMCs. The genes are TRBV5-4 and TRBJ2-1; TRBD2 matches at 13 bases. This CDR3 reads CASSPRLAGGGYNEQFF. The CDR3 DNA reads as TGTGCCAGCAGCCCAAGACTAGCGGGAGGAGGCTACAATGAGCAGTTCTTC.